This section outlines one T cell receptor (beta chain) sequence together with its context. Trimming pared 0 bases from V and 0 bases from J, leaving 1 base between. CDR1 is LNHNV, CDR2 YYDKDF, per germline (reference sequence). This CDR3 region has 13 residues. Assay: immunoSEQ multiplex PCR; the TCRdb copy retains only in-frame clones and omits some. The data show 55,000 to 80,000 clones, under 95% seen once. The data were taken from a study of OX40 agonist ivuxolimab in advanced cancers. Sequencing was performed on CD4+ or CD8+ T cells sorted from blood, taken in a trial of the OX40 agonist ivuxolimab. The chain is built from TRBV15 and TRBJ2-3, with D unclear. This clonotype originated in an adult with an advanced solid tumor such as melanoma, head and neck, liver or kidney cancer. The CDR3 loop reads CATSRESTDTQYF. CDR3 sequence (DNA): TGTGCCACCAGCAGAGAAAGCACAGATACGCAGTATTTT.